A selection of T cell receptor beta chains follows, all from one sample in a study of control samples from healthy donors and cancer patients. Only in-frame clones appear in the TCRdb table, and some are missing; sequencing was by immunoSEQ multiplex PCR. The sample shows around 70,000 clones, about 90% of them seen only once. The sequenced sample consisted of PBMCs. Receptor source: a woman in her 50s with head and neck cancer. Both conserved end residues are part of each CDR3.

j_call v_call cdr3_aa
TRBJ2-3 TRBV7-6 CASSLTRGTASTDTQYF
TRBJ2-7 TRBV19 CASSSGTSGGGYEQYF
TRBJ2-1 TRBV5-1 CASSSYEGYEQFF
TRBJ2-5 TRBV6-5 CASSPGERKTQYF
TRBJ2-6 TRBV19 CASSIFRGGSSGANVLTF
TRBJ1-1 TRBV28 CASSLMITLNTEAFF
TRBJ2-5 TRBV3-1/TRBV3-2 CASSQSTSGGGETQYF
TRBJ2-7 TRBV2 CASSGDTGPYYEQYF
TRBJ2-5 TRBV28 CASSLRDRVKETQYF
TRBJ2-3 TRBV6-4 CASSVQQGDTQYF
TRBJ2-1 TRBV2 CASSSKTSGGLNEQFF
TRBJ2-7 TRBV28 CASSPGSTGYEQYF
TRBJ2-6 TRBV4-2 CASSQEDGGGGANVLTF
TRBJ2-5 TRBV2 CASSVGRGETQYF
TRBJ2-3 TRBV15 CATSTWTSLGTDTQYF
TRBJ2-1 TRBV5-1 CASSLVAGQGLNEQFF
TRBJ1-2 TRBV5-6 CASSLPGGVFYGYTF
TRBJ1-6 TRBV9 CASSVVGGGNSPLHF
TRBJ1-2 TRBV5-1 CASSLGEGQGINYGYTF
TRBJ2-1 TRBV7-2 CASSVDRGLYNEQFF
TRBJ2-5 TRBV7-3 CASSLGAQGETQYF
TRBJ2-1 TRBV5-4 CASSSQRGGVLDEQFF
TRBJ1-1 TRBV5-1 CASTGVVGTGTMNTEAFF
TRBJ2-6 TRBV28 CASSSSFSGANVLTF
TRBJ2-1 TRBV10-3 CAISNPQGHNEQFF
TRBJ2-7 TRBV5-6 CASSLGVYEQYF
TRBJ1-5 TRBV10-2 CASSEGDGNQPQHF
TRBJ1-3 TRBV9 CASSVAPGTGTYSGNTIYF
TRBJ1-2 TRBV28 CASSSGTGGARTF
TRBJ2-3 TRBV7-2 CASSLRAGTSTDTQYF
TRBJ2-3 TRBV4-2 CASSLVGSSTDTQYF
TRBJ1-2 TRBV13 CASSTQSSGGYTF
TRBJ2-3 TRBV11-1 CASSSRSERGGKTQYF
TRBJ1-6 TRBV30 CAWRVGVNSPLHF
TRBJ2-2 TRBV19 CATMGNTGELFF
TRBJ2-1 TRBV5-4 CASRDSRGNEQFF
TRBJ2-7 TRBV6-2/TRBV6-3 CASSYRTGGVDEQYF
TRBJ2-5 TRBV5-4 CASSQTPTGGMGLGETQYF
TRBJ2-7 TRBV30 CAWAGGPFEQYF
TRBJ2-1 TRBV4-1 CASSSLGLGEQFF
TRBJ2-7 TRBV27 CASTPIPSGISYEQYF
TRBJ1-2 TRBV18 CASSPGPYATNYGYTF
TRBJ1-5 TRBV6-5 CASRPPGHGNQPQHF
TRBJ2-7 TRBV7-2 CASSLAVNSYEQYF
TRBJ2-1 TRBV30 CAWSSGGNEQFF
TRBJ2-2 TRBV7-9 CASSLGQSNGELFF
TRBJ2-3 TRBV19 CASRPGGRTDTQYF
TRBJ2-5 TRBV30 CAWSGQRGLVETQYF
TRBJ2-5 TRBV28 CASSGQVLTKSGTQYF
TRBJ2-5 TRBV28 CASSLRQGGALETQYF
TRBJ2-1 TRBV7-9 CASSFPAGGLNEQFF
TRBJ1-2 TRBV30 CAWSPPGGSHGYTF
TRBJ2-5 TRBV27 CASSPTRGEETQYF
TRBJ1-4 TRBV5-1 CASRAGGTTNEKLFF